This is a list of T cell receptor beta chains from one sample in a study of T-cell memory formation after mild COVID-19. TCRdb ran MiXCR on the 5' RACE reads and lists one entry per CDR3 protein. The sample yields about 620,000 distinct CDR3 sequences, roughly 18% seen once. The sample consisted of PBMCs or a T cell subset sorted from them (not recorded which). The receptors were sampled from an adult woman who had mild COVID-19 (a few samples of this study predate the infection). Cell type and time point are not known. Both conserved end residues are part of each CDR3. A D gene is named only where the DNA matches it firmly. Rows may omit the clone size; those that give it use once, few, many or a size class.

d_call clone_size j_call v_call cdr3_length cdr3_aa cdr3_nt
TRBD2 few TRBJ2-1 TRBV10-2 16 CASSDRSGGLIHEQFF TGCGCCAGCAGTGATCGTAGCGGGGGCCTCATTCATGAGCAGTTCTTC
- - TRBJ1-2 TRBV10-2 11 CASVGDYGYTF TGCGCCAGCGTGGGGGACTATGGCTACACCTTC
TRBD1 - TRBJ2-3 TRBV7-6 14 CASSLDRGMDTQYF TGTGCCAGCAGCCTGGACAGGGGTATGGATACGCAGTATTTT
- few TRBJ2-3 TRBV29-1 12 CSVMAHTDTQYF TGCAGCGTTATGGCCCACACAGATACGCAGTATTTT
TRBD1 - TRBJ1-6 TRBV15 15 CATSRNTGGGSPLHF TGTGCCACCAGCAGGAACACAGGGGGTGGCTCACCCCTCCACTTT
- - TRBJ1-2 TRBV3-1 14 CASSQDGGLRGYTF TGTGCCAGCAGCCAAGATGGGGGTTTGCGGGGCTACACCTTC
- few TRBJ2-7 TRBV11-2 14 CASRRPGRAYEQYF TGTGCCAGCAGGCGCCCGGGACGAGCCTACGAGCAGTACTTC
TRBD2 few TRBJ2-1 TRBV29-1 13 CSVRLADYNEQFF TGCAGCGTTCGACTAGCGGACTACAATGAGCAGTTCTTC
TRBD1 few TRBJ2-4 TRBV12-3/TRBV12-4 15 CASSFFGQGENIQYF TGTGCCAGCAGTTTTTTTGGACAGGGGGAAAACATTCAGTACTTC
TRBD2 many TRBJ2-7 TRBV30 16 CAWSVPSGRAEREQYF TGTGCCTGGAGTGTCCCGAGCGGGAGGGCCGAAAGGGAGCAGTACTTC
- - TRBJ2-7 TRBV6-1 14 CASLGSDRYYEQYF TGTGCCAGCCTCGGATCGGACAGATACTACGAGCAGTACTTC
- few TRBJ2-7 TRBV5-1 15 CASSLGRGRDYEQYF TGCGCCAGCAGCTTGGGGCGGGGGCGCGACTACGAGCAGTACTTC
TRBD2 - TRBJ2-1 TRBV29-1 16 CSVEDRRGRAHNEQFF TGCAGCGTTGAAGATCGGCGCGGGAGGGCTCACAATGAGCAGTTCTTC
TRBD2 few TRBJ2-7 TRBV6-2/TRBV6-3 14 CASGERGSSYEQYF TGTGCCAGCGGGGAGCGGGGGAGCTCCTACGAGCAGTACTTC
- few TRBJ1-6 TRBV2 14 CASSEVGVGSPLHF TGTGCCAGCAGTGAAGTCGGGGTTGGCTCACCCCTCCACTTT
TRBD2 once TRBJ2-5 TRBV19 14 CASTPAGVQETQYF TGTGCCAGTACCCCTGCGGGGGTTCAAGAGACCCAGTACTTC
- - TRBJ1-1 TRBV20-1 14 CSARVGPQNTEAFF TGCAGTGCTAGAGTAGGGCCGCAGAACACTGAAGCTTTCTTT
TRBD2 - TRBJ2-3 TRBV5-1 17 CASSSLGTSGGADTQYF TGCGCCAGCAGCTCTTTAGGTACTAGCGGGGGGGCAGATACGCAGTATTTT
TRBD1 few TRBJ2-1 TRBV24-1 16 CATSDPKATGVDEQFF TGTGCCACCAGTGATCCCAAGGCCACAGGGGTGGATGAGCAGTTCTTC
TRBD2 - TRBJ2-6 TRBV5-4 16 CASSWAGDSGANVLTF TGTGCCAGCAGCTGGGCGGGGGACTCTGGGGCCAACGTCCTGACTTTC
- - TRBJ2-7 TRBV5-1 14 CASSLAVGIYEQYF TGCGCCAGCAGCTTGGCCGTGGGGATTTACGAGCAGTACTTC
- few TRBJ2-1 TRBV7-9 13 CAGLRGTYNEQFF TGTGCCGGGCTGCGGGGTACCTACAATGAGCAGTTCTTC
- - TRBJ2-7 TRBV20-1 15 CSARNAVGATYEQYF TGCAGTGCTAGGAACGCGGTGGGGGCCACCTACGAGCAGTACTTC
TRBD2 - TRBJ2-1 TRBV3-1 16 CASSLSVKRGDNEQFF TGTGCCAGCAGCCTCTCCGTCAAGCGGGGGGATAATGAGCAGTTCTTC
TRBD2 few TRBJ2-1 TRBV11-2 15 CASSWTSGRNNEQFF TGTGCCAGCAGCTGGACTAGCGGGAGGAACAATGAGCAGTTCTTC
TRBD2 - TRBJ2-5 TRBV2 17 CASSDSSGGAVGETQYF TGTGCCAGCAGTGACTCTAGCGGGGGGGCCGTGGGGGAGACCCAGTACTTC
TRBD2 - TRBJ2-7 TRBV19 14 CASSILAAAYEQYF TGTGCCAGTAGTATACTAGCGGCGGCCTACGAGCAGTACTTC
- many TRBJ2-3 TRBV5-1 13 CASSLAVSDTQYF TGCGCCAGCAGCTTGGCCGTGTCAGATACGCAGTATTTT
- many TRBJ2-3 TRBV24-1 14 CATSEGTGTDTQYF TGTGCCACCAGTGAGGGGACTGGCACAGATACGCAGTATTTT
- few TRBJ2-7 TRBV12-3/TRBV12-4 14 CASRPAGTVVEQYF TGTGCCAGCAGACCCGCGGGGACGGTAGTCGAGCAGTACTTC
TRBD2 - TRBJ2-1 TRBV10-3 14 CAISGRELGNEQFF TGTGCCATCAGTGGGCGGGAGCTAGGCAATGAGCAGTTCTTC
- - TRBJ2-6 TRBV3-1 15 CATRPGLTGANVLTF TGTGCCACAAGGCCCGGCCTGACGGGGGCCAACGTCCTGACTTTC
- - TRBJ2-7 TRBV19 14 CASSERDHSYEQYF TGTGCCAGTTCGGAGAGGGACCACTCCTACGAGCAGTACTTC
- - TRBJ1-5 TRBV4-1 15 CASSPLAGIVQPQHF TGCGCCAGCAGCCCGTTGGCAGGGATAGTTCAGCCCCAGCATTTT
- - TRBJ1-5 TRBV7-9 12 CASSFQDQPQHF TGTGCCAGCAGCTTTCAGGATCAGCCCCAGCATTTT
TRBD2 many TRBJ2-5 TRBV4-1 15 CASSQQRGDAKTQYF TGCGCCAGCAGCCAACAGCGGGGGGACGCGAAGACCCAGTACTTC
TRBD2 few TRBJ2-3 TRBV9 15 CASSVSGTSADTQYF TGTGCCAGCAGCGTCTCGGGGACTAGCGCAGATACGCAGTATTTT
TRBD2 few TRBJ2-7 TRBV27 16 CASSPLAGGFSYEQYF TGTGCCAGCAGTCCACTAGCGGGGGGTTTCTCCTACGAGCAGTACTTC